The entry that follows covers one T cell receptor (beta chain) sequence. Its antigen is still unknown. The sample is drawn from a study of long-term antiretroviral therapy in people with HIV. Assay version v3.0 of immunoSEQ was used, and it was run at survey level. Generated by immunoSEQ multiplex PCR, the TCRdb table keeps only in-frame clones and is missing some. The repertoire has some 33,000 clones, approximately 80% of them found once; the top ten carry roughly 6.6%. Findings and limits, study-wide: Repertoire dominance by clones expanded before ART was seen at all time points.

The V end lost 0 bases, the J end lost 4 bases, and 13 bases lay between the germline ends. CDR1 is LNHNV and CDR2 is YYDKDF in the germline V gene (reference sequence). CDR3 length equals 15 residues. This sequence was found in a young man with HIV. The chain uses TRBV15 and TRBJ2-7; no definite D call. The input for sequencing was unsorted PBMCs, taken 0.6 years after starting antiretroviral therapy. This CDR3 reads CATSRDLHAGYEQYF. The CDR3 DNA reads TGTGCCACCAGCAGAGATCTACACGCTGGGTACGAGCAGTACTTC.